This T cell receptor (beta chain) stems from a study of beta chain features in type 1 diabetes. Study in general: The study examined 90 million to 130 million sorted cells across all samples.

Every bit of the isolated RNA underwent reverse transcription, so sequencing read expressed TCRB transcripts. Data came from immunoSEQ multiplex PCR; TCRdb stores just in-frame clones and leaves some out. The sample lists about 370,000 clones; over 9% were seen once. Germline values: CDR1 SGHDT, CDR2 YYEEEE. Trimming took off 4 bases at V and 5 bases at J, with 15 bases between the two ends. The CDR3 totals 14 residues. The table lists this clone with many counts. Its matching antigen is unknown. Study-wide points: Moderate but significant shortening of TCRB CDR3s was recorded in all four CD4+ subsets from Type 1 diabetes patients. For patients, the naive, central memory and Treg TCRB repertoires appeared more alike than for healthy donors.

This clonotype originated in a man aged 25-45 years with type 1 diabetes. Sample: central memory CD4+ T cells from blood. The chain uses TRBV5-6 and TRBJ2-5; D is unresolved. CDR3 DNA: TGTGCCAGCAGCGAAAGGGCATCCCAGGAGACCCAGTACTTC. Its protein product is CASSERASQETQYF.